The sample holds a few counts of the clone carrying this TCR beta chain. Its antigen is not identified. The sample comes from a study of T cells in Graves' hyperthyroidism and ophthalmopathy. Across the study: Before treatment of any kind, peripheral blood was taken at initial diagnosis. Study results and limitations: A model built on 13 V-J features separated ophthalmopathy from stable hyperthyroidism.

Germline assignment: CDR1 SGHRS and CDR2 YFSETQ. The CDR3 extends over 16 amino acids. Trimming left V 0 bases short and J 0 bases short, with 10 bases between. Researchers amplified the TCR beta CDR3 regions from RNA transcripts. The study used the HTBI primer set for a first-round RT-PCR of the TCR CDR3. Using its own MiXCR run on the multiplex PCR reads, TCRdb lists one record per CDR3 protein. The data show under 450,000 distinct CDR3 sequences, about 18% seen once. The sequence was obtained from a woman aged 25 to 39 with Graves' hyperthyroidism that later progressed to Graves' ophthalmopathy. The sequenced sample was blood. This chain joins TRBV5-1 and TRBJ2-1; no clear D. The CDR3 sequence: CASSLERTSSYNEQFF. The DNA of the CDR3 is TGCGCCAGCAGCTTGGAGCGAACCAGCTCCTACAATGAGCAGTTCTTC. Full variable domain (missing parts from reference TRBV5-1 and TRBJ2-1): KAGVTQTPRYLIKTRGQQVTLSCSPISGHRSVSWYQQTPGQGLQFLFEYFSETQRNKGNFPGRFSGRQFSNSRSEMNVSTLELGDSALYLCASSLERTSSYNEQFFGPGTRLTVL.